The 21 T cell receptor beta chains in this list originate from one sample, sequenced in a study of HIV-infected patients and healthy controls (dated 2014 in TCRdb). Whole blood was used without fractionating the cells, so the repertoire represented all peripheral T cells without sorting. Library preparation was by 5' RACE. TCRdb lists the instrument as Illumina MiSeq. SuperScript III was used to reverse transcribe 500 ng RNA with primers targeting the alpha and beta constant regions. Alpha and beta chain libraries were generated separately via chain-specific third strand synthesis with multiplexing indices. TCRdb reanalyzed the raw reads on its own, using fastp at Q25 for trimming and MiXCR for clone calling, and kept in-frame beta chains. Each CDR3 protein appears once, grouped with its most common genes and DNA. The sample contains more than 9,000 distinct CDR3 sequences, about a tenth of them found a single time. The ten largest clones add up to about a quarter of the sample.

The sequences come from blood, collected before antiretroviral therapy. The receptors here all came from an adult with HIV infection. The donor label of this sample is uncertain.

This clonotype was found many times. V is TRBV5-1 and J is TRBJ2-5; D not certain. This CDR3 region has 13 residues. CDR1 SGHRS and CDR2 YFSETQ come from the germline V gene. V dropped 5 bases and J dropped 4 bases, with 12 bases sitting between them. For the CDR3, the DNA is TGCGCCAGCAGGGTGCCGGAGCTAGAGACCCAGTACTTC. It translates to CASRVPELETQYF.

The table lists this clonotype with many counts. This rearrangement joins TRBV29-1 to TRBJ2-3, with a tentative D call TRBD1 (6 bases). Germline CDR1 and CDR2: SQVTM and ANQGSEA. Trimming shortened V by 6 bases and J by 2 bases, and 15 bases separated the two germline ends. This CDR3 has 14 amino acids. In nucleotides, the CDR3 is TGCAGCGTGGGGGCAGGGGCCGTCACAGATACGCAGTATTTT. The encoded protein is CSVGAGAVTDTQYF.

This clonotype was seen ten or more times. The chain combines TRBV11-2 with TRBJ2-1, with 8 bases matching TRBD1. The germline gives CDR1 SGHAT, CDR2 FQNNGV. The CDR3 is 15 amino acids. Trimming removed 2 bases from V and 4 bases from J; junction bases left unmatched: 4. CDR3 amino acids: CASSLIQGAYNEQFF. CDR3 DNA: TGTGCCAGCAGCTTAATCCAGGGGGCTTACAATGAGCAGTTCTTC.

This clonotype was observed a few times. The chain carries TRBV6-5 and TRBJ2-3; the D is unclear. CDR1 and CDR2 (germline): MNHEY, SVGAGI. Trimming removed 8 bases at V and 4 bases at J, with 7 bases between. The CDR3 consists of 11 residues. In DNA, the CDR3 is TGTGCCAGCGGTGGTGCAGATACGCAGTATTTT. Protein product: CASGGADTQYF.

The rearrangement links TRBV11-2 to TRBJ2-7, with unresolved D. The CDR3 is 13 residues long. Germline CDR1 SGHAT, CDR2 FQNNGV. The germline V and J ends were trimmed by 2 bases and 3 bases, with 8 bases remaining between them. The CDR3 region is CASSLSMGYEQYF. DNA for the CDR3: TGTGCCAGCAGCTTAAGTATGGGCTACGAGCAGTACTTC.

This clonotype has just a few counts. The J gene is TRBJ1-5, the V gene TRBV19; the D is unclear. The germline CDR1 and CDR2 sequences are LNHDA and SQIVND (reference sequence). Trimming took 0 bases from V and 1 from J, leaving 4 bases between them. The CDR3 has 14 residues. CDR3 sequence reads: CASSIDQSNQPQHF. The CDR3 nucleotides are TGTGCCAGTAGTATAGATCAAAGCAATCAGCCCCAGCATTTT. The variable domain in full, completed from reference TRBV19 and TRBJ1-5, reads DGGITQSPKYLFRKEGQNVTLSCEQNLNHDAMYWYRQDPGQGLRLIYYSQIVNDFQKGDIAEGYSVSREKKESFPLTVTSAQKNPTAFYLCASSIDQSNQPQHFGDGTRLSIL.

There are many counts of this clonotype. This chain links TRBV30 with TRBJ1-4, with TRBD1 matching 10 bases. Per germline, CDR1 GTSNPN and CDR2 SVGIG (reference sequence). CDR3 length equals 14 residues. Germline trimming cut 4 bases from V and 7 bases from J; bases unmatched to any gene: 6. CDR3 sequence reads: CAWTRQGASEKLFF. In nucleotides, the CDR3 is TGTGCCTGGACTAGACAGGGGGCTTCTGAAAAACTGTTTTTT.

The table lists this clonotype with many counts. The V and J genes are TRBV29-1 and TRBJ2-3, with a possible D match to TRBD1 (5 bases). The CDR3 consists of 17 residues. V lost 4 bases, J lost 4 bases, and 24 bases lay in between. CDR1 is SQVTM and CDR2 is ANQGSEA in the germline V gene. The CDR3 coding sequence is TGCAGCGTTGGGGGTTACCCCTCCAGGGTCGCCCCAGATACGCAGTATTTT. Amino acid sequence: CSVGGYPSRVAPDTQYF.

This clonotype was seen ten or more times. This chain links TRBV25-1 with TRBJ2-6; D is ambiguous. This CDR3 is built from 11 residues. Germline CDR1 and CDR2: MGHDK and SYGVNS. V gave up 8 bases and J gave up 1 base, with 0 bases separating them. Here the CDR3 DNA reads TGTGCCAGCTCTGGGGCCAACGTCCTGACTTTC. This gives the protein CASSGANVLTF.

This clonotype was seen many times. This chain uses TRBV9 with TRBJ1-1; TRBD1 might be the D (5 bases). Germline loops: CDR1 SGDLS, CDR2 YYNGEE. V lost 3 bases and J lost 4, with 16 bases in between. The CDR3 spans 15 residues. The CDR3 protein is CASSAWGAGGTEAFF. CDR3 coding DNA: TGTGCCAGCAGCGCGTGGGGCGCGGGCGGCACTGAAGCTTTCTTT.

This clonotype is labeled as medium-sized (0.01 to 0.1%). V is TRBV6-1 and J is TRBJ2-3; D not certain. Germline CDR1 reads MNHNS; CDR2 reads SASEGT. Trimming took 3 bases from V and 9 from J, leaving 13 bases between them. The CDR3 has 13 amino acids. As DNA, the CDR3 is TGTGCCAGCAGTGAGCGAGGATCGTTAACGCAGTATTTT. The encoded protein is CASSERGSLTQYF.

This clonotype showed up just a few times. This rearrangement joins TRBV7-3 to TRBJ2-1, with TRBD2 identical over 7 bases. The V and J ends lost 2 bases and 5 bases, in that order; junction bases with no gene match: 3. This CDR3 contains 14 residues. The V gene's germline CDR1 is SGHTA and CDR2 FQGTGA. In nucleotides, the CDR3 is TGTGCCAGCAGCTTAGGGGGGGGGGACAATGAGCAGTTCTTC. Protein sequence: CASSLGGGDNEQFF.

The sample holds many counts of this clonotype. This rearrangement joins TRBV7-2 to TRBJ1-3; no definite D call. V lost 3 bases to trimming and J lost 0 bases, with 12 bases between them. This CDR3 contains 16 residues. The germline V gene encodes CDR1 SGHTA and CDR2 FQGNSA. The CDR3 loop is CASSFDGGPSGNTIYF. In DNA, the CDR3 is TGTGCCAGCAGCTTTGACGGAGGACCCTCTGGAAACACCATATATTTT.

By frequency in the sample, this clonotype is medium-sized. The J gene is TRBJ2-3, the V gene TRBV27; unclear D gene. Germline V lookup: CDR1 MNHEY, CDR2 SMNVEV (reference sequence). The CDR3 is 13 residues long. With 2 bases removed from V and 5 bases from J, the gap between germline ends came to 8 bases. CDR3 in amino acids: CASSLNPEDTQYF. Here the CDR3 DNA reads TGTGCCAGCAGTTTAAATCCGGAAGATACGCAGTATTTT.

There are many counts of this clonotype. V is TRBV24-1 and J is TRBJ2-3; possible D gene TRBD1, 5 bases. Germline V gene sequence: CDR1 KGHDR, CDR2 SFDVKD. CDR3 length: 13 amino acids. Trimming removed 10 bases from V and 7 bases from J, with 17 bases in between. CDR3 in DNA: TGTGCCACAGCAGGGTCCGTAAGAAATACGCAGTATTTT. It yields the protein CATAGSVRNTQYF.

There are many counts of this clonotype. V is TRBV7-8 and J is TRBJ2-3; TRBD2 matches 9 bases. Germline loops: CDR1 SGHVS, CDR2 FQNEAQ. V lost 5 bases, J lost 6 bases, and 6 bases stayed unmatched. The CDR3 covers 14 residues. The CDR3 spells CASSRGLAGDTQYF. The CDR3 bases are TGTGCCAGCAGCCGTGGGCTAGCGGGGGATACGCAGTATTTT.

Notes on this clonotype: It may be a read error: a sequence one base away is much more abundant. Here the CDR3 reads CASLEKLAGVGELFF. The CDR3 nucleotides are TGTGCCAGTCTCGAGAAACTAGCGGGCGTCGGGGAGCTGTTTTTT. This chain joins TRBV19 and TRBJ2-2, with 9 bases aligning to TRBD2. V was clipped by 8 bases and J by 7 bases; unmatched bases: 11. Germline CDR1 and CDR2: LNHDA and SQIVND (reference sequence). The CDR3 totals 15 residues. The full variable domain, rest sourced from reference TRBV19 and TRBJ2-2, is DGGITQSPKYLFRKEGQNVTLSCEQNLNHDAMYWYRQDPGQGLRLIYYSQIVNDFQKGDIAEGYSVSREKKESFPLTVTSAQKNPTAFYLCASLEKLAGVGELFFGEGSRLTVL.

The chain employs TRBV20-1 and TRBJ2-3, with a possible D match to TRBD2 (5 bases). V lost 3 bases to trimming and J lost 0 bases, with 10 bases between them. The germline V gene encodes CDR1 DFQATT and CDR2 SNEGSKA (reference sequence). This CDR3 is built from 14 residues. The CDR3 loop reads CSARSAVSTDTQYF. The CDR3 region has the DNA TGCAGTGCTAGGTCAGCGGTGAGCACAGATACGCAGTATTTT.

This clonotype has at least ten counts. The V call is TRBV7-7, the J call TRBJ2-7; 10 bases align to TRBD2. Germline CDR1 reads SSHAT; CDR2 reads FNYEAQ (reference sequence). CDR3 length equals 15 residues. The trim removed 6 bases at V and 5 bases at J, leaving 10 bases unmatched. The CDR3 protein is CASSSSGGAGNEQYF. CDR3 in DNA: TGTGCCAGCAGTTCTAGCGGGGGCGCGGGGAACGAGCAGTACTTC. Combining the CDR3 with reference TRBV7-7 and TRBJ2-7 gives the whole variable domain GAGVSQSPRYKVTKRGQDVTLRCDPISSHATLYWYQQALGQGPEFLTYFNYEAQPDKSGLPSDRFSAERPEGSISTLTIQRTEQRDSAMYRCASSSSGGAGNEQYFGPGTRLTVT.

This clonotype was counted at least ten times. V and J are TRBV12-3 or TRBV12-4 and TRBJ2-7, with D possibly TRBD1 on 6 matching bases. The V gene lost 5 bases and the J gene lost 1 base, with 12 bases spanning the gap. The CDR3 sequence is 14 residues long. The CDR3 DNA follows: TGTGCCAGCAGTCCCGGGACATTTTCCTACGAGCAGTACTTC. As protein: CASSPGTFSYEQYF.

The chain links TRBV6-2 or TRBV6-3 to TRBJ1-4; 7 bases match TRBD1. Germline CDR1 is MNHEY and CDR2 is SVGEGT. J lost 5 bases, V lost 7 bases, and 7 bases had no gene match. The CDR3 consists of 14 residues. CDR3 sequence: CASKNRGKNEKLFF. The CDR3 bases are TGTGCCAGCAAGAACAGGGGAAAAAATGAAAAACTGTTTTTT.